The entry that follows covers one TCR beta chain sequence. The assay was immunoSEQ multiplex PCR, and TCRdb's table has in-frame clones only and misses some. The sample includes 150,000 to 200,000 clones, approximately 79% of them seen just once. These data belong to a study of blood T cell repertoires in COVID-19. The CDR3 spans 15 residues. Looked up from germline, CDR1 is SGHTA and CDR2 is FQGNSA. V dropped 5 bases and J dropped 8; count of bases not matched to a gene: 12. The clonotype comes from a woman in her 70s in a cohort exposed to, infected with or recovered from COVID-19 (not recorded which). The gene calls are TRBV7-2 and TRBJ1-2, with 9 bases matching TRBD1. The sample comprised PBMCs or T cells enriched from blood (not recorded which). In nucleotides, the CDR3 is TGTGCCAGCAGCAACACCGGGACAGGGTATCTCGGCTACACCTTC. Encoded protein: CASSNTGTGYLGYTF. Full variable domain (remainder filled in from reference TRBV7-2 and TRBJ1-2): GAGVSQSPSNKVTEKGKDVELRCDPISGHTALYWYRQSLGQGLEFLIYFQGNSAPDKSGLPSDRFSAERTGGSVSTLTIQRTQQEDSAVYLCASSNTGTGYLGYTFGSGTRLTVV.